The sequence of this T cell receptor (beta chain) was determined in a study of blood T cell repertoires in COVID-19 (dated by TCRdb to the early 2020s). About the study as a whole: The collaborator samples originated in the United States, Italy and Spain and spanned the acute and convalescent phases of COVID-19. The material from the prospective study consisted of cDNA or gDNA derived from T cells, B-cell-depleted T cells, or PBMCs. Deeply sampled blood TCRbeta repertoires from subjects exposed to, actively infected with, or recovered from COVID-19 were included in the dataset. The repertoires were made available in a free public database intended to serve as a resource for research on the immune response to SARS-CoV-2. The samples were drawn from the first 160 participants of the ongoing ImmuneRACE study and from some 1,300 subjects provided by 6 global collaborators. Nearly every sample came with metadata listing a de-identified subject ID, COVID-19 status, age in years and sex. Where available, HLA class I and class II types were taken from metadata supplied by the sample provider and were not determined by assay-based typing. On the study overall, not on this receptor specifically: Clinical and demographic metadata were provided uncurated, with the amount varying by source and participant.

The germline V gene supplies CDR1 MNHEY and CDR2 SVGAGI. V and J are trimmed by 3 bases and 4 bases, and the gene matches miss 2 bases of the junction. From cysteine to phenylalanine, the CDR3 is 13 amino acids long. The DNA shown is the 39-base CDR3, in frame from base 1. Whole blood was collected in K2EDTA tubes by collaborating institutions according to the institutions' own protocols. For TCRbeta analysis, collaborators shipped samples as frozen whole blood, isolated PBMCs, or DNA extracted from either of those sample types. In the case of this clone: No cognate antigen has been identified for it. There are no base qualities to consult, and no much larger clone falls within one base. Other DNA sequences in this specimen translate into the identical CDR3.

The immunoSEQ Assay, a bias-controlled multiplex PCR, was used to amplify TCRbeta CDR3 regions from genomic DNA. In the source study's methods: The number of nucleated cells in each sample was estimated from the amplification of reference gene primers within the assay. Sequence reads were collapsed and filtered to measure the absolute abundance of every unique TCRbeta CDR3 rearrangement. For each sample, productive Simpson clonality was calculated as the square root of Simpson's diversity index across productive rearrangements. TCRdb stores this immuneACCESS table with in-frame sequences only. Part of the clones is absent; in the studies checked, under half of the shortfall reflects unresolved V genes, and no reason is known for the rest. The DNA gave D and trimming, while V, J and clone size come from that table. The sample table holds about 110,000 clones, of which less than 90% were seen once. About 4.2% of the sample lies in the top ten.

Here the chain combines TRBV6-5 and TRBJ1-1, with 7 junctional bases fitting TRBD1. The sequencing input was peripheral blood. The TCR was taken from a human donor in a cohort sampled during active COVID-19. In nucleotide form, the sequence is TGTGCCAGCAGTTATAGGGGGCGCACTGAAGCTTTCTTT. Translated, this gives CASSYRGRTEAFF.